A single sample gave rise to the 15 T cell receptor beta chains below, sequenced in a study. TCRdb re-analysed the RT-PCR reads in MiXCR, keeping a single row per CDR3 protein. The data hold almost 700,000 distinct CDR3 sequences, with 14% observed a single time. The sequencing input was memory CD4+ T cells from blood. The source of these receptors is a female donor in good health, serving as a healthy control.

The CDR3 here is CASSEGQGEREKLFF. CDR3 bases: TGTGCCAGCAGTGAAGGACAGGGGGAAAGGGAAAAACTGTTTTTT. The rearrangement links TRBV25-1 to TRBJ1-4; 10 nucleotides agree with TRBD1. Germline V gives CDR1 MGHDK, CDR2 SYGVNS. The CDR3 is made up of 15 amino acids. Trimming removed 2 bases from V and 8 bases from J; junction bases left unmatched: 5.

J is TRBJ2-5 and V is TRBV7-9; TRBD2 matches at 7 bases. Germline CDR1 reads SEHNR; CDR2 reads FQNEAQ (reference sequence). V gave up 2 bases and J gave up 5 bases; unmatched junction bases: 11. The CDR3 spans 16 residues. In nucleotides, the CDR3 is TGTGCCAGCAGCTTAACTAGTAGCGGGTTCCGGGAGACCCAGTACTTC. This gives the protein CASSLTSSGFRETQYF.

In this sample, this clonotype turned up a few times. The rearrangement joins TRBV20-1 to TRBJ1-6; the match to TRBD1 covers 7 bases. CDR3 size: 13 residues. With V trimmed by 4 bases and J by 5 bases, 2 bases remained unmatched. The V gene's germline CDR1 is DFQATT and CDR2 SNEGSKA (reference sequence). The CDR3 reads CSAKGQNNSPLHF. The CDR3 region has the DNA TGCAGTGCTAAGGGACAGAATAATTCACCCCTCCACTTT.

This clonotype appeared once. V gene TRBV7-9 combines with J gene TRBJ2-3; TRBD1 agrees at 8 bases. Per germline, CDR1 SEHNR and CDR2 FQNEAQ (reference sequence). The CDR3 loop spans 17 amino acids. V dropped 4 bases and J dropped 2; count of bases not matched to a gene: 11. The DNA of the CDR3 is TGTGCCAGCAGCTCTACCCCCGGGACAGGCCCCACAGATACGCAGTATTTT. Protein: CASSSTPGTGPTDTQYF.

This clonotype was detected ten times or more. The J gene is TRBJ1-5, the V gene TRBV12-3 or TRBV12-4; D might be TRBD1 (6 bases). The CDR3 is 16 residues long. The V gene lost 4 bases and the J gene lost 0 bases, with 13 bases spanning the gap. DNA for the CDR3: TGTGCCAGCAGTTCCCGACAGGCCTATAGCAATCAGCCCCAGCATTTT. Amino acid sequence: CASSSRQAYSNQPQHF.

The CDR3: CASSFVGGYQETQYF. In DNA form, the CDR3 reads TGTGCCAGCAGTTTTGTGGGAGGGTACCAAGAGACCCAGTACTTC. The rearrangement links TRBV12-3 or TRBV12-4 to TRBJ2-5; TRBD2 agrees at 7 bases. Trimming removed 3 bases from V and 0 bases from J; junction bases left unmatched: 4. This CDR3 contains 15 residues.

The CDR3 DNA reads TGCAGTGCACAACTAGCGGACCGATCCTACGAGCAGTACTTC. Amino acids: CSAQLADRSYEQYF. The chain employs TRBV20-1 and TRBJ2-7; TRBD2 matches at 8 bases. Germline CDR1 and CDR2: DFQATT and SNEGSKA (reference sequence). The CDR3 loop spans 14 amino acids. Unmatched junction bases numbered 8, after V lost 6 bases and J lost 1 base.

This clonotype has just a few counts. This chain links TRBV20-1 with TRBJ2-7; no reliable D call. The CDR3 spans 14 residues. CDR1 and CDR2 (germline): DFQATT, SNEGSKA (reference sequence). Trimming cost V 5 bases and J 5 bases, with 19 bases left between them. The chain's CDR3 is CSAPNTIGQDEQYF. CDR3 in DNA: TGCAGTGCTCCGAACACCATCGGGCAGGACGAGCAGTACTTC.

This chain links TRBV7-2 with TRBJ2-3, with D perhaps matching TRBD2 (6 bases). Between the trimmed V and J ends, which lost 2 bases and 0 bases, there was a span of 12 bases. CDR1 is SGHTA and CDR2 is FQGNSA in the germline V gene. The CDR3 has 16 residues. The CDR3 DNA sequence: TGTGCCAGCAGCTTAAGGCTTAGCGGAAGCACAGATACGCAGTATTTT. Protein product: CASSLRLSGSTDTQYF.

The J gene is TRBJ2-1, the V gene TRBV12-3 or TRBV12-4; possibly TRBD1 or TRBD2 for D (6 bases each). The CDR3 runs 14 residues. V was clipped by 3 bases and J by 10 bases, with 16 bases between them. The CDR3 nucleotides are TGTGCCAGCAGTTTTCTGGGGGGCCGACGCGAGCAGTTCTTC. It translates to CASSFLGGRREQFF.

This clonotype was detected ten times or more. V usage is TRBV12-3 or TRBV12-4 and J usage is TRBJ2-5, with TRBD1 matching 7 bases. The V gene end was trimmed by 6 bases and the J gene end by 3 bases; junction bases not matched to a gene: 7. The CDR3 is made up of 14 amino acids. Here the CDR3 DNA reads TGTGCCAGCAGGGCCGGGACAGCCGAAGAGACCCAGTACTTC. This gives the protein CASRAGTAEETQYF.

The chain carries TRBV11-2 and TRBJ1-2, with a weak D call TRBD1 (5 bases). CDR3 length: 16 residues. V gave up 6 bases and J gave up 4 bases, with 21 bases separating them. Germline-derived CDR1 and CDR2 are SGHAT and FQNNGV. As DNA, the CDR3 is TGTGCCAGCAGTCTAGGGCTGGTAGGGGTCAGCTATGGCTACACCTTC. Its protein is CASSLGLVGVSYGYTF.

This sequence joins TRBV18 and TRBJ1-2; D is ambiguous. The germline V gene encodes CDR1 KGHSH and CDR2 LQKENI. The V end was cut by 3 bases, the J end by 1 base, with 21 bases between. The CDR3 length is 18 residues. CDR3 DNA sequence: TGTGCCAGCTCACCTCTCTCCTCGCCGACGATGAGTAACTATGGCTACACCTTC. This translates into CASSPLSSPTMSNYGYTF.

There are a few counts of this clonotype. V is TRBV28 and J is TRBJ2-7, with 8 bases fitting TRBD1. The germline V gene has CDR1 MDHEN and CDR2 SYDVKM. The CDR3 totals 15 residues. V was clipped by 6 bases and J by 5 bases; unmatched bases: 12. The CDR3 region has the DNA TGTGCCAGCAGGACCCCGGGACAGGCCCTCCACGAGCAGTACTTC. As protein: CASRTPGQALHEQYF.

The sample holds a few counts of this clonotype. The J gene is TRBJ2-6, the V gene TRBV15; D is tentatively TRBD1 or TRBD2 (5 bases each). CDR1 is LNHNV, CDR2 YYDKDF, per germline (reference sequence). The CDR3 sequence is 18 residues long. Trimming removed 4 bases from V and 0 bases from J, with 16 bases in between. The CDR3 nucleotides are TGTGCCACCAGCAAAAAACGAGAGGGGAACTCTGGGGCCAACGTCCTGACTTTC. It encodes CATSKKREGNSGANVLTF. Drawing the rest from reference TRBV15 and TRBJ2-6, the complete variable domain is DAMVIQNPRYQVTQFGKPVTLSCSQTLNHNVMYWYQQKSSQAPKLLFHYYDKDFNNEADTPDNFQSRRPNTSFCFLDIRSPGLGDTAMYLCATSKKREGNSGANVLTFGAGSRLTVL.